The clone carrying this T cell receptor beta chain was seen a few times. Its antigen is unknown. This sample was included in a study of T cells after yellow fever vaccination. Across the study: Preparation used SMART-Seq v4 Ultra Low Input for the low-cell-number fractions.

TCRdb analysed the 5' RACE reads with MiXCR anew, one entry per CDR3 protein. The data contain a few hundred thousand distinct CDR3 sequences, around 7% of them seen just once; the ten biggest clones take up roughly a sixth. V was clipped by 6 bases and J by 7 bases, with 14 bases between them. CDR3 length equals 13 residues. Germline lookup yields CDR1 MNHNS and CDR2 SASEGT. Findings and caveats of the study: The secondary T-cell response peaked on day 5, not day 15, but was weaker. Post-booster samples contained most primary-vaccination clones (approximately 96% CD4, around 89% CD8).

The specimen comprised PBMCs, sampled around 45 days after the first yellow fever vaccination. The clonotype comes from a man younger than 30 who received the YFV17D yellow fever vaccine. The rearrangement joins TRBV6-1 to TRBJ2-3; D is undetermined. CDR3 nucleotides: TGTGCCAGCAGCCCGCAAATGGAAAATACGCAGTATTTT. Its translation is CASSPQMENTQYF.